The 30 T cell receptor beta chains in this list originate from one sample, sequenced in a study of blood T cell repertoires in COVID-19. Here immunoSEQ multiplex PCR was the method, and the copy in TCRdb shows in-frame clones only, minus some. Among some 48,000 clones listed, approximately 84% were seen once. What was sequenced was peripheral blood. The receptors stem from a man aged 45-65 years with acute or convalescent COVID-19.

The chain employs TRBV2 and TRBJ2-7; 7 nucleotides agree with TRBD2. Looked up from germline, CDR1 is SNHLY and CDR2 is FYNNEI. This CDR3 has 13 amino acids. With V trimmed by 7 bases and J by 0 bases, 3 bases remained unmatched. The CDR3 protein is CASTAGSSYEQYF. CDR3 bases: TGTGCCAGCACAGCGGGGAGCTCCTACGAGCAGTACTTC.

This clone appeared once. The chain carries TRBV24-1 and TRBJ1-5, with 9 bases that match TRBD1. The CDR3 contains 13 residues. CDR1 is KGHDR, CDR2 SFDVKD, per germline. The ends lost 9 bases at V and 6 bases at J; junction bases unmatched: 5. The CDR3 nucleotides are TGTGCCACCCAACAGGGGGCAAGTCAGCCCCAGCATTTT. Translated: CATQQGASQPQHF.

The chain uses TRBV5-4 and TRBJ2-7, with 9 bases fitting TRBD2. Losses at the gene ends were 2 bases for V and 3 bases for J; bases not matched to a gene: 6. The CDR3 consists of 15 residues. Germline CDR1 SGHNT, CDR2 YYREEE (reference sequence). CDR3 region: CASSFPASGNYEQYF. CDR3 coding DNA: TGTGCCAGCAGCTTCCCGGCTAGCGGGAACTACGAGCAGTACTTC.

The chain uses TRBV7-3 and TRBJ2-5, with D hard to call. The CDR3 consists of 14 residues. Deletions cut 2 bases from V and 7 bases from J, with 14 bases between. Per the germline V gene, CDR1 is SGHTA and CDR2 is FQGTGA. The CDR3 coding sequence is TGTGCCAGCAGCTTAGACGTACAGTCGCGGACCCAGTACTTC. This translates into CASSLDVQSRTQYF.

The CDR3, as DNA: TGCGCCAGCAGCCAAGGATCGGGGGGAAAGGCGGAAAAACTGTTTTTT. Its protein is CASSQGSGGKAEKLFF. J is TRBJ1-4 and V is TRBV4-1; maybe TRBD1 (5 bases). Trimming took off 1 base at V and 8 bases at J, with 17 bases between the two ends. Germline V gene lookup returns CDR1 MGHRA and CDR2 YSYEKL. The CDR3 totals 16 residues.

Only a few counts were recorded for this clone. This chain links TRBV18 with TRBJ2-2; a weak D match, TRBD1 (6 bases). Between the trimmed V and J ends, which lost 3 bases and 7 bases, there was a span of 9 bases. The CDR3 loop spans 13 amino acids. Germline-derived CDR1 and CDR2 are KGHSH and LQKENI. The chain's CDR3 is CASSPGAGGELFF. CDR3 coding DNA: TGTGCCAGCTCACCGGGGGCCGGCGGGGAGCTGTTTTTT.

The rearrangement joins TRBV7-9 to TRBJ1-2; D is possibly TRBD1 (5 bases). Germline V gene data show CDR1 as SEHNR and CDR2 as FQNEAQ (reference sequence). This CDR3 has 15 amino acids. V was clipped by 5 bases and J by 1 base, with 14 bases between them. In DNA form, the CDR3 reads TGTGCCAGCAGCCGGGGGGTAGATATTAACTATGGCTACACCTTC. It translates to CASSRGVDINYGYTF.

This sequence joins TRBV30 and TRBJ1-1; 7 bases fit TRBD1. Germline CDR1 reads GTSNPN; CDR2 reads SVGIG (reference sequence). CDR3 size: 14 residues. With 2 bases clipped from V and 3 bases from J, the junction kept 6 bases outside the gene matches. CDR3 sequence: CAWSRQGWDTEAFF. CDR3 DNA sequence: TGTGCCTGGAGTCGACAGGGCTGGGACACTGAAGCTTTCTTT.

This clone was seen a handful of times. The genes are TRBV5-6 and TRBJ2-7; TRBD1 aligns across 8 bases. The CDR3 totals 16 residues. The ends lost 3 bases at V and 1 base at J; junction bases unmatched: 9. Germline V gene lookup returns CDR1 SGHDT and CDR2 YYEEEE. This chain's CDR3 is CASSSLVRQGSYEQYF. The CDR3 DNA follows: TGTGCCAGCAGCTCGCTGGTGAGACAGGGGTCCTACGAGCAGTACTTC.

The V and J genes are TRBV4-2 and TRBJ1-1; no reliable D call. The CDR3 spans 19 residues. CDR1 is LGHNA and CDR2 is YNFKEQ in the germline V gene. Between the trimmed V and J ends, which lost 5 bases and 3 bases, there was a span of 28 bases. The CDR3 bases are TGTGCCAGCAGCTTCCCGACAACAGCTGGCAGTATATCGGACACTGAAGCTTTCTTT. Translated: CASSFPTTAGSISDTEAFF.

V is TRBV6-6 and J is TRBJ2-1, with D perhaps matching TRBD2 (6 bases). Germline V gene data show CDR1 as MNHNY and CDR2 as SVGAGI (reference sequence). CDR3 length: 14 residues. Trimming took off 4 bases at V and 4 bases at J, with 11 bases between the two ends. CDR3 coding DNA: TGTGCCAGCAGTTTTGGGGGACTTTACAATGAGCAGTTCTTC. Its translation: CASSFGGLYNEQFF.

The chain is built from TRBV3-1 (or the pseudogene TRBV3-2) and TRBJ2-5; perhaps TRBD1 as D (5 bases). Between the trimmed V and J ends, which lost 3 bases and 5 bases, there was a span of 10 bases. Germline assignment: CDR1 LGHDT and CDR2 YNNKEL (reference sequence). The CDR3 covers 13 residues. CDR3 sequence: CASSHAGRETQYF. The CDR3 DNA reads TGTGCCAGCAGCCACGCAGGGCGCGAGACCCAGTACTTC.

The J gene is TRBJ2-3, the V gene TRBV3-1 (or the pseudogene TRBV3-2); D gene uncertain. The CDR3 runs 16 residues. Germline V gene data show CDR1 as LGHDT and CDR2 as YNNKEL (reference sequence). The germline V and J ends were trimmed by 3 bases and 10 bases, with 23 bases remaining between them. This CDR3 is CASSHTPSPQDSAQYF. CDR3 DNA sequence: TGTGCCAGCAGCCATACACCATCACCCCAGGATTCTGCGCAGTATTTT.

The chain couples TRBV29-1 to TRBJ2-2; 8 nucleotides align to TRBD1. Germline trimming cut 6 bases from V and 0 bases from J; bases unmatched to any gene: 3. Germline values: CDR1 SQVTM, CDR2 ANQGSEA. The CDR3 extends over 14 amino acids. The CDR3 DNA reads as TGCAGCGTAGGACAGGGAACGAACACCGGGGAGCTGTTTTTT. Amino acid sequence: CSVGQGTNTGELFF.

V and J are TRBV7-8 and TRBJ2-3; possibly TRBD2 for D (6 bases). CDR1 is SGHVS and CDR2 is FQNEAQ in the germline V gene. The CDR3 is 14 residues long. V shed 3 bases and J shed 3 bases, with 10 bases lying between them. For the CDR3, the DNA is TGTGCCAGCAGCTTTGGCGGGACTACAGATACGCAGTATTTT. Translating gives CASSFGGTTDTQYF.

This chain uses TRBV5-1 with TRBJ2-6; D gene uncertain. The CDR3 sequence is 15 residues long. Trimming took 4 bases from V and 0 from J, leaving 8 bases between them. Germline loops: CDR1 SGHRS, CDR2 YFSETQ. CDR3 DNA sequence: TGCGCCAGCAGCCTGCGGTTCTCTGGGGCCAACGTCCTGACTTTC. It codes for CASSLRFSGANVLTF.

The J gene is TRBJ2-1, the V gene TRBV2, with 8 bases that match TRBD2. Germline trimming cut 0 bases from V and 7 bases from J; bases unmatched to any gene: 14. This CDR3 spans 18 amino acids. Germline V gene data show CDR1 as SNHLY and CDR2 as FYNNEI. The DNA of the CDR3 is TGTGCCAGCAGTGAAGCGGGTATTTGGGAGCGGGAGCCTAATGAGCAGTTCTTC. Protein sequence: CASSEAGIWEREPNEQFF.

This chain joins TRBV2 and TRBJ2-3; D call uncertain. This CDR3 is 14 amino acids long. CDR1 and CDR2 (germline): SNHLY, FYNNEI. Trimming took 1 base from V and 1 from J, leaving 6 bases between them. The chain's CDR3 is CASSEGEGTDTQYF. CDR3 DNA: TGTGCCAGCAGTGAAGGTGAGGGCACAGATACGCAGTATTTT.

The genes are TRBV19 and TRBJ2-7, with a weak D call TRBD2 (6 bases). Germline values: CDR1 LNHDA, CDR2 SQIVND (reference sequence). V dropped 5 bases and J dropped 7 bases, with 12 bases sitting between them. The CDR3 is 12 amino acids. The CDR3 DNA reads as TGTGCCAGTAGTTTTAGCGGAGGAGAGCAGTACTTC. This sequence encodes CASSFSGGEQYF.

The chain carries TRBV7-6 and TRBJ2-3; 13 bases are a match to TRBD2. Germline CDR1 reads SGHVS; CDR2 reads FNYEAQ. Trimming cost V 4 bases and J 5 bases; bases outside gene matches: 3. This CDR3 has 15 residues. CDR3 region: CASSSGLAGVDTQYF. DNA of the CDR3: TGTGCCAGCAGCTCCGGACTAGCGGGGGTAGATACGCAGTATTTT. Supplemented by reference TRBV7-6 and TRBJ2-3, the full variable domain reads GAGVSQSPRYKVTKRGQDVALRCDPISGHVSLYWYRQALGQGPEFLTYFNYEAQQDKSGLPNDRFSAERPEGSISTLTIQRTEQRDSAMYRCASSSGLAGVDTQYFGPGTRLTVL.

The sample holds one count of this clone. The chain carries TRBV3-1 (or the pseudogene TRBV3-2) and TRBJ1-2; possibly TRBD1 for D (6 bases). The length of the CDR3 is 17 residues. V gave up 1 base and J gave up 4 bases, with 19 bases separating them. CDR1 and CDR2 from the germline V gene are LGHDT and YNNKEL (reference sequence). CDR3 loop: CASSQVGATGSSYGYTF. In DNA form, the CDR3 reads TGTGCCAGCAGCCAAGTCGGGGCCACAGGGAGTAGCTATGGCTACACCTTC.

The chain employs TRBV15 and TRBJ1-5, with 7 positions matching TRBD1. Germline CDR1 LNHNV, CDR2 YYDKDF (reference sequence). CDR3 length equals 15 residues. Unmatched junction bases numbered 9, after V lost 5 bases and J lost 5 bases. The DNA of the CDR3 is TGTGCCACCAGCTCGACAGGGCGAGAAGATCAGCCCCAGCATTTT. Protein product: CATSSTGREDQPQHF. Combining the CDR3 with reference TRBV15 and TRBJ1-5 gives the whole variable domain DAMVIQNPRYQVTQFGKPVTLSCSQTLNHNVMYWYQQKSSQAPKLLFHYYDKDFNNEADTPDNFQSRRPNTSFCFLDIRSPGLGDTAMYLCATSSTGREDQPQHFGDGTRLSIL.

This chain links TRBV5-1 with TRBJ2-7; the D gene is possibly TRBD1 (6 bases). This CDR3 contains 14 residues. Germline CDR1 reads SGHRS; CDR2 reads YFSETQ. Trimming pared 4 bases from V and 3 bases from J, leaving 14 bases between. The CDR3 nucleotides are TGCGCCAGCAGCATCTCAGGGGCTGGCTACGAGCAGTACTTC. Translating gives CASSISGAGYEQYF.

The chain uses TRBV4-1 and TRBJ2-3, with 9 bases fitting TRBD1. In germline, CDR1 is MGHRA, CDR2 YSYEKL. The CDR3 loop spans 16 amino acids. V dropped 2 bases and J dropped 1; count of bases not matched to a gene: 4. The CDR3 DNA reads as TGCGCCAGCAGCCAACTCGACAGGGGGGGCACAGATACGCAGTATTTT. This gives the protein CASSQLDRGGTDTQYF.

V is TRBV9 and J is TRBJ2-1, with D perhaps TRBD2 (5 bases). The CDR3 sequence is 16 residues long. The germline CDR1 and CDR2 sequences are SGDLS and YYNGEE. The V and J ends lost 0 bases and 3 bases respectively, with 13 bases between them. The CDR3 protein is CASSVVEGIVYNEQFF. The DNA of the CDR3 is TGTGCCAGCAGCGTAGTTGAGGGCATCGTCTACAATGAGCAGTTCTTC. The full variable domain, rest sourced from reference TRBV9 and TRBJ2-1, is DSGVTQTPKHLITATGQRVTLRCSPRSGDLSVYWYQQSLDQGLQFLIQYYNGEERAKGNILERFSAQQFPDLHSELNLSSLELGDSALYFCASSVVEGIVYNEQFFGPGTRLTVL.

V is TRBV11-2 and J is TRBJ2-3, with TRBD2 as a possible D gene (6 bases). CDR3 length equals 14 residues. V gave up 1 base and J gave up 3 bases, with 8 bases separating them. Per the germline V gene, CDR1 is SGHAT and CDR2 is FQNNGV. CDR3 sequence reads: CASSLAGVTDTQYF. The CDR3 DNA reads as TGTGCCAGCAGCTTAGCGGGAGTGACAGATACGCAGTATTTT. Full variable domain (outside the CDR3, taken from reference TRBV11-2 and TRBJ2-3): EAGVAQSPRYKIIEKRQSVAFWCNPISGHATLYWYQQILGQGPKLLIQFQNNGVVDDSQLPKDRFSAERLKGVDSTLKIQPAKLEDSAVYLCASSLAGVTDTQYFGPGTRLTVL.

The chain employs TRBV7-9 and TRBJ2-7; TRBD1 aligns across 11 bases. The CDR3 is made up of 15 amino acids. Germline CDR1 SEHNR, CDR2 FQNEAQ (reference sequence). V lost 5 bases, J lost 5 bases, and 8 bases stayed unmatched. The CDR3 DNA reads TGTGCCAGCAGCCCACCCGGGACAGGGGGGGACGAGCAGTACTTC. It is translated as CASSPPGTGGDEQYF.

CDR3 protein: CASTSLDREQFF. The CDR3 region has the DNA TGTGCCAGCACGTCACTAGACCGTGAGCAGTTCTTC. This chain connects TRBV5-4 to TRBJ2-1; D is possibly TRBD2 (5 bases). The CDR3 has 12 residues. CDR1 and CDR2 from the germline V gene are SGHNT and YYREEE (reference sequence). The ends were cut back, 6 bases at V and 9 bases at J, with 13 bases in the middle.

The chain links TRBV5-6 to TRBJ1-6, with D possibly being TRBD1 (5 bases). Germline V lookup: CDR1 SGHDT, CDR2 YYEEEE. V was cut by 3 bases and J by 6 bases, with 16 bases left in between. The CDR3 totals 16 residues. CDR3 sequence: CASSSNPTGPNSPLHF. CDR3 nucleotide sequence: TGTGCCAGCAGCTCAAATCCCACAGGCCCTAATTCACCCCTCCACTTT.

This chain's CDR3 is CASIRAAGVYGYTF. For the CDR3, the DNA is TGTGCCAGTATACGGGCGGCAGGGGTTTACGGCTACACCTTC. The V call is TRBV28, the J call TRBJ1-2; weak D call: TRBD1 (6 bases). The CDR3 covers 14 residues. Germline CDR1 MDHEN, CDR2 SYDVKM. The V gene lost 9 bases and the J gene lost 8 bases, with 22 bases spanning the gap.